Listed below are T cell receptor beta chains from one sample, sequenced in a study of shared clonotypes between healthy human individuals. Assay: immunoSEQ multiplex PCR; the TCRdb copy retains only in-frame clones and omits some. The sample contains some 2 million clones, over 85% of which appear only once. Sequenced sample: naive CD8+ T cells sorted from blood. The receptors come from a young man in good health. The CDR3 runs from the conserved cysteine through the conserved F or W.

V gene | CDR3 protein
TRBV5-6 | CASSLALESGTGELFF
TRBV6-5 | CASSSGSVQFF
TRBV4-1 | CASSHTESYEQYF
TRBV9 | CASSVGGHTEAFF
TRBV13 | CASSQSGTSGFYEQYF
TRBV4-1 | CASSQDSVNSPLHF
TRBV4-1 | CASSQERQGLGTNEKLFF
TRBV30 | CAWSPPPGGLAKNIQYF
TRBV5-6 | CASSFQTGEGEQYF
TRBV15 | CATSVGTSGYEQYF
TRBV5-8 | CASSLHAGEGSYEQYF
TRBV25-1 | CASSPPGQSSGNTIYF
TRBV27 | CASRDGHGNTEAFF
TRBV11-2 | CASSFEGGSSYNEQFF
TRBV4-1 | CASSQKQGDQPQHF
TRBV7-8 | CASSLVLFGSSYEQYF
TRBV27 | CASSRLGDETQYF
TRBV2 | CASPGTGANYGYTF
TRBV19 | CASSMGLAGHYEQYF
TRBV27 | CASSSAFDPDTQYF
TRBV4-1 | CASSQVSGSLITDTQYF
TRBV2 | CASAGQGGGTEAFF
TRBV4-1 | CASSSGIWETQYF
TRBV5-6 | CASSNRDSRYEQYF
TRBV6-5 | CASSYPVEPNTEAFF
TRBV4-1 | CASSQAQGMEGEQYF
TRBV9 | CASSVAGGGYGYTF
TRBV9 | CASSVEGSTDTQYF